This TCR beta chain was profiled in a study of identical twins. Findings of the study overall: Out-of-frame sharing of TCR alpha in monozygotic twins was underestimated by models. Fewer insertions were carried by abundant cord blood beta clonotypes, but none was seen in memory repertoires.

With template switching, a universal primer site was added, and the cDNA carried unique molecular identifiers. TCRdb fed the 5' RACE reads into MiXCR, producing one record per CDR3 protein. The table includes around 1.7 million distinct CDR3 sequences, around a third detected once. V shed 6 bases and J 5 bases; nucleotides not matched to a gene: 16. The CDR3 extends over 17 amino acids. In every case, the donor was a healthy Caucasian. Comment on this clonotype: Its antigen is unknown.

The sample comprised cord blood. The V gene is TRBV12-3 or TRBV12-4, the J gene TRBJ2-1; the match to TRBD1 covers 7 bases. The origin of this receptor is a newborn girl in good health. The CDR3 region has the DNA TGTGCCAGCAGCTCGCCAAGGGGGCGGTCAACACACAATGAGCAGTTCTTC. Protein product: CASSSPRGRSTHNEQFF.